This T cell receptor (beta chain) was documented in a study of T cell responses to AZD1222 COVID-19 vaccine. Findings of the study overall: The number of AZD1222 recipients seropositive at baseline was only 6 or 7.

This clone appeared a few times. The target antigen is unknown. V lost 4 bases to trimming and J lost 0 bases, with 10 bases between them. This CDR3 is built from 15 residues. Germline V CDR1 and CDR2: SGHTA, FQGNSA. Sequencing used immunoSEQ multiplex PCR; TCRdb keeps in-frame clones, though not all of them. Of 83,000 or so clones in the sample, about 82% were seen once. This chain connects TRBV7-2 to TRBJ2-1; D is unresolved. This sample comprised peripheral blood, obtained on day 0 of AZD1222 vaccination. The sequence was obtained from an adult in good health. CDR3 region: CASSSHASSYNEQFF. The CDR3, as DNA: TGTGCCAGCAGCTCCCACGCTAGCTCCTACAATGAGCAGTTCTTC.